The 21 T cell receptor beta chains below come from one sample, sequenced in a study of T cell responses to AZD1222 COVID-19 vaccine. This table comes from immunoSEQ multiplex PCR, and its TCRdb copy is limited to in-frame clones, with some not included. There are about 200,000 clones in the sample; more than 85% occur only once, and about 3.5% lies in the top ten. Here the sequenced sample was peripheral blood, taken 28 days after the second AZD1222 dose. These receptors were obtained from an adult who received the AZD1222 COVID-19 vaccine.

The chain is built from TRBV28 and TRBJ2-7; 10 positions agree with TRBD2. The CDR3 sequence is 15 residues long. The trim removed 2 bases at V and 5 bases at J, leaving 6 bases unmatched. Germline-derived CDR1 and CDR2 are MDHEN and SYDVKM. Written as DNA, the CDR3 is TGTGCCAGCAGTTTACTCTCTAGCGGGAGAAACGAGCAGTACTTC. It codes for CASSLLSSGRNEQYF.

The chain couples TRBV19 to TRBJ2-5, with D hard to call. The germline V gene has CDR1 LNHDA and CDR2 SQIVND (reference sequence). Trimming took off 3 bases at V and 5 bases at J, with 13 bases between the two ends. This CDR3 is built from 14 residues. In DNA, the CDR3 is TGTGCCAGTAGTATTGGGTCCCGTGGGGAGACCCAGTACTTC. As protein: CASSIGSRGETQYF.

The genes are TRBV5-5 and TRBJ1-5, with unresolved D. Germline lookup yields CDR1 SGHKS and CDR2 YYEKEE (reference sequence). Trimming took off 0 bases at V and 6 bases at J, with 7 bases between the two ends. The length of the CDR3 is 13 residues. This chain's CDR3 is CASSLGGSQPQHF. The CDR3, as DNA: TGTGCCAGCAGCTTGGGGGGTAGTCAGCCCCAGCATTTT.

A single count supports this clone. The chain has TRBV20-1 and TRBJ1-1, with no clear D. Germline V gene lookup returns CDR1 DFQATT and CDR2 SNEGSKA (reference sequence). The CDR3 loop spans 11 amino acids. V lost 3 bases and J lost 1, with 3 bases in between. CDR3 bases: TGCAGTGCTAGTGCGAACACTGAAGCTTTCTTT. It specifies CSASANTEAFF.

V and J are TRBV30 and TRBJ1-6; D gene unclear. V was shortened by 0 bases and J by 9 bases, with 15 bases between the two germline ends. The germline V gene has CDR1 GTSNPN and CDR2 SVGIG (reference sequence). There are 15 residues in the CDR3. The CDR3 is CAWSVQGIGISPLHF. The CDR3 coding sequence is TGTGCCTGGAGTGTACAAGGAATTGGGATTTCACCCCTCCACTTT.

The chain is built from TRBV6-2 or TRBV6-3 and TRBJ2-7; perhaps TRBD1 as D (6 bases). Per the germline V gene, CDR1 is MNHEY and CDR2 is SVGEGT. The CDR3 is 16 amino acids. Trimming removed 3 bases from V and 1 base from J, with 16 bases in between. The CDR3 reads CASSYTPGDSSYEQYF. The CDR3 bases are TGTGCCAGCAGTTATACACCAGGGGATAGTTCCTACGAGCAGTACTTC.

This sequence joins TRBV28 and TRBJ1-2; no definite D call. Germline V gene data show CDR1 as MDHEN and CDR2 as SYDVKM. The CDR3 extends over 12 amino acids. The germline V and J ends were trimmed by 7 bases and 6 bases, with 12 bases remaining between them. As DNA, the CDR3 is TGTGCCAGCACACAACGGACGGATGGCTACACCTTC. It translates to CASTQRTDGYTF.

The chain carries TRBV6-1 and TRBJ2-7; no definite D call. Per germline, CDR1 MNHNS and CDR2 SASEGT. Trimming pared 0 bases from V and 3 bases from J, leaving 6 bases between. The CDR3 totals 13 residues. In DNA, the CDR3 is TGTGCCAGCAGTGAAGCCCAGAACTACGAGCAGTACTTC. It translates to CASSEAQNYEQYF.

The CDR3 bases are TGTGCCAGCAGTTACTCTCAGGGGGCTTATGGCTACACCTTC. This translates into CASSYSQGAYGYTF. The V and J genes are TRBV6-5 and TRBJ1-2, with 8 bases fitting TRBD1. Trimming at V came to 0 bases and at J to 5 bases, leaving 2 bases not matched to a gene. This CDR3 spans 14 amino acids. Germline values: CDR1 MNHEY, CDR2 SVGAGI.

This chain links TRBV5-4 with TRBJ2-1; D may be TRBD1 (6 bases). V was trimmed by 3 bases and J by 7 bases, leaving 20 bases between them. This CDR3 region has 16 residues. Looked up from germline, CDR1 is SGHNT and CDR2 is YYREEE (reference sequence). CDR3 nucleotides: TGTGCCAGCAGCTCGGGGACAAAGGTCTGGGCGAATGAGCAGTTCTTC. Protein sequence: CASSSGTKVWANEQFF. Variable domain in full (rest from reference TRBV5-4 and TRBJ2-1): ETGVTQSPTHLIKTRGQQVTLRCSSQSGHNTVSWYQQALGQGPQFIFQYYREEENGRGNFPPRFSGLQFPNYSSELNVNALELDDSALYLCASSSGTKVWANEQFFGPGTRLTVL.

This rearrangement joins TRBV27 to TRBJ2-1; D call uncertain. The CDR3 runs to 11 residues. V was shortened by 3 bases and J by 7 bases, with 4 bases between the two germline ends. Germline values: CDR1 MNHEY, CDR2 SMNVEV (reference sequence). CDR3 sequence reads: CASSFSNEQFF. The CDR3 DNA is TGTGCCAGCAGTTTTAGTAATGAGCAGTTCTTC.

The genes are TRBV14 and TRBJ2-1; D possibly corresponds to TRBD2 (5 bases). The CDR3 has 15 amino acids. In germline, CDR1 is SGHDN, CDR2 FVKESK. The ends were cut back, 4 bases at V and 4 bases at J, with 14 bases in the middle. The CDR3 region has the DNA TGTGCCAGCAGCCTACTAGGCTCGGGTTACAATGAGCAGTTCTTC. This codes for CASSLLGSGYNEQFF.

CDR3: CASSGDGSYEQYF. CDR3 coding DNA: TGTGCCAGCAGTGGCGACGGATCCTACGAGCAGTACTTC. The chain joins TRBV25-1 to TRBJ2-7, with D unclear. V was trimmed by 4 bases and J by 1 base, leaving 8 bases between them. The germline V gene has CDR1 MGHDK and CDR2 SYGVNS. This CDR3 has 13 amino acids.

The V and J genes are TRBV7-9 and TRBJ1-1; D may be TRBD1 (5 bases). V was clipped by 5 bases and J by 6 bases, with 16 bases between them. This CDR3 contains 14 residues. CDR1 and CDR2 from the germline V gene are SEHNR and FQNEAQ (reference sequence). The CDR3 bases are TGTGCCAGCAGCATCGACGTCCAGGGCCCTGAAGCTTTCTTT. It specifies CASSIDVQGPEAFF.

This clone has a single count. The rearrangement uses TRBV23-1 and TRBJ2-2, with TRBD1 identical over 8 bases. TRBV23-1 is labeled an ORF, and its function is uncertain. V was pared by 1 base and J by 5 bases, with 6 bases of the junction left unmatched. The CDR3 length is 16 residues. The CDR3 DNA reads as TGCGCCAGCAGTCAATGGCGACAGGGGACTACCGGGGAGCTGTTTTTT. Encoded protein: CASSQWRQGTTGELFF.

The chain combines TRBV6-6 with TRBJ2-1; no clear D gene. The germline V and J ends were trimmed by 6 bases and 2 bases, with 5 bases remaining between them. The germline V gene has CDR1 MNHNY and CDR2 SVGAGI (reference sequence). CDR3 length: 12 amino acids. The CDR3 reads CASSPPYNEQFF. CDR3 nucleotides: TGTGCCAGCAGCCCCCCCTACAATGAGCAGTTCTTC.

DNA for the CDR3: TGTGCCAGCAGCTTATTCTTAGCGAGTAACACCGGGGAGCTGTTTTTT. Translating gives CASSLFLASNTGELFF. V usage is TRBV7-2 and J usage is TRBJ2-2, with D possibly being TRBD2 (5 bases). Germline V lookup: CDR1 SGHTA, CDR2 FQGNSA. V was cut by 2 bases and J by 2 bases, with 12 bases left in between. This CDR3 region has 16 residues.

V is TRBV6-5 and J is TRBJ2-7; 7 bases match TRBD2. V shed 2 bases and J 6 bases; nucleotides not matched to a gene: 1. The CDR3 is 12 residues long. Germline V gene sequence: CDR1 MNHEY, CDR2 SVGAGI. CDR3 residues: CASSYSGVEQYF. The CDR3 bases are TGTGCCAGCAGTTACAGCGGGGTCGAGCAGTACTTC.

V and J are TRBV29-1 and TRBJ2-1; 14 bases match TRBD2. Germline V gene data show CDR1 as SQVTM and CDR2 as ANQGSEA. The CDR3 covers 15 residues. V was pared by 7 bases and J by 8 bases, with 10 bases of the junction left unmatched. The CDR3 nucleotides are TGCAGCGCCGAGGGGACTAGCGGGAGTCTCTATGAGCAGTTCTTC. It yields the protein CSAEGTSGSLYEQFF.

In DNA form, the CDR3 reads TGCAGTGCTAGAGATGGGATCGAGCAGTACTTC. Translating it yields CSARDGIEQYF. The chain is built from TRBV20-1 and TRBJ2-7; no firm D call. The CDR3 sequence is 11 residues long. V lost 0 bases, J lost 6 bases, and 6 bases lay in between. The germline V gene has CDR1 DFQATT and CDR2 SNEGSKA (reference sequence).

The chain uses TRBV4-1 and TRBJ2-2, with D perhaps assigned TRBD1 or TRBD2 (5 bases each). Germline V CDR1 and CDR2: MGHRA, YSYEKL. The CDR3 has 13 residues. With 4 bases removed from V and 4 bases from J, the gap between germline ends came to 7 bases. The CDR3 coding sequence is TGCGCCAGCAGCCGTGGGACCACCGGGGAGCTGTTTTTT. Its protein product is CASSRGTTGELFF.